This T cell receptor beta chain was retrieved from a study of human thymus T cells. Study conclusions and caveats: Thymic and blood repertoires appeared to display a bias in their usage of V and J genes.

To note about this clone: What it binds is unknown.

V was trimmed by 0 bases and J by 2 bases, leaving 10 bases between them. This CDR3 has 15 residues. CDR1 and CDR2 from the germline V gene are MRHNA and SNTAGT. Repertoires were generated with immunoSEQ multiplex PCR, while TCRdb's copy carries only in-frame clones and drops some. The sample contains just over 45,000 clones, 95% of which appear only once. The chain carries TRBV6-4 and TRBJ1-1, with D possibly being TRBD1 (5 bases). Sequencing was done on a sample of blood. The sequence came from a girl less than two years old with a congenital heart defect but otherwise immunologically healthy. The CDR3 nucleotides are TGTGCCAGCAGTGACTCGACAGTAGGAAACACTGAAGCTTTCTTT. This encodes CASSDSTVGNTEAFF.